This record concerns one T cell receptor (beta chain) sequence. The data were taken from a study of blood T cell repertoires in COVID-19. Study summary: Samples of COVID-19 (acute and convalescent) were obtained from the United States, Italy and Spain. T cells, B-cell-depleted T cells, or PBMCs supplied cDNA or gDNA.

The V gene's germline CDR1 is LNHNV and CDR2 YYDKDF (reference sequence). Trimming took off 0 bases at V and 0 bases at J, with 9 bases between the two ends. The CDR3 has 16 residues. Original analysis: By means of reference gene primer amplification, nucleated cell counts were estimated. The table came from immunoSEQ multiplex PCR; TCRdb's copy has only in-frame clones and leaves some out. The V and J calls and the clone size are those of that table, but D and trimming were determined from the DNA. The table includes hundreds of thousands of clones, 75% to 85% detected once. The chain joins TRBV15 to TRBJ1-3; D is possibly TRBD1 (5 bases). The clonotype originates from a man aged 50-59 years with active or convalescent COVID-19. The source material was peripheral blood. The DNA for the CDR3 is TGTGCCACCAGCAGAGAAGGGGCTGGCTCTGGAAACACCATATATTTT. It is translated as CATSREGAGSGNTIYF.